One T cell receptor (beta chain) is described in this entry. Time point indicated: pre-sensitization, week 0. Treatment noted: therapeutic diphenylcyclopropenone sensitization with weekly scalp DPC. Patches went on only after blood had been drawn each time. TCRdb passed the RACE reads through MiXCR, listing each CDR3 protein once. The sample lists roughly 380,000 distinct CDR3 sequences; 4.5% to 5.5% were seen once. The sample originates from a study of human T cells and chemical hapten exposure. Study details: Donors were sensitized with 2% DPC on the upper inner arm.

Specimen: whole blood, collected in connection with sensitization to the hapten diphenylcyclopropenone (DPC). The TCR comes from a woman aged 45-65 years with alopecia areata. Some clones in this sample may be carry-over from other donors' samples.

The CDR3 region has the DNA TGCAGTGCTAGGGATGACGCAGCTGAAGCTTTCTTT. Protein product: CSARDDAAEAFF. This rearrangement joins TRBV20-1 to TRBJ1-1, with D unresolved. The V and J ends lost 3 bases and 6 bases respectively, with 11 bases between them. Germline V gene data show CDR1 as DFQATT and CDR2 as SNEGSKA (reference sequence). The length of the CDR3 is 12 residues.